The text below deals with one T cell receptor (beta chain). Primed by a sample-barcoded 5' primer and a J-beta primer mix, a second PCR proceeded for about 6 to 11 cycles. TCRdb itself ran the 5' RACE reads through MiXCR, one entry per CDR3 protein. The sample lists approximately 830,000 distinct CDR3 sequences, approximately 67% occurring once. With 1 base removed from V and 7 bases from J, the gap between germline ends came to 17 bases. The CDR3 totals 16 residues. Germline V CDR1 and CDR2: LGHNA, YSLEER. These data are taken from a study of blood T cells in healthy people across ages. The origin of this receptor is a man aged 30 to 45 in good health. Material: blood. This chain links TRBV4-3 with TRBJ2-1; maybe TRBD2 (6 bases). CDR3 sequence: CASSQAPGLALNEQFF. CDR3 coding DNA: TGCGCCAGCAGCCAAGCTCCGGGACTCGCGCTGAATGAGCAGTTCTTC.